Below, 9 T cell receptor beta chains from the same sample are listed, as sequenced in a study of CD8 T cells in ankylosing spondylitis. Each CDR3 protein gets one entry after TCRdb re-called the 5' RACE reads with MiXCR. The repertoire consists of approximately 260,000 distinct CDR3 sequences, with about a sixth occurring once and the leading ten covering around a third. The specimen sequenced was blood, either unsorted or a sorted T cell fraction (not recorded which). The receptors derive from a male donor with ankylosing spondylitis or in good health (not recorded which).

The rearrangement uses TRBV7-3 and TRBJ2-1; 7 bases are shared with TRBD1. There are 14 residues in the CDR3. Germline V gene data show CDR1 as SGHTA and CDR2 as FQGTGA. Losses at the gene ends were 5 bases for V and 6 bases for J; bases not matched to a gene: 7. In nucleotides, the CDR3 is TGTGCCAGCAGCCGACCAGACAGGGTCAATGAGCAGTTCTTC. Amino acids: CASSRPDRVNEQFF. Supplemented by reference TRBV7-3 and TRBJ2-1, the full variable domain reads GAGVSQTPSNKVTEKGKYVELRCDPISGHTALYWYRQSLGQGPEFLIYFQGTGAADDSGLPNDRFFAVRPEGSVSTLKIQRTERGDSAVYLCASSRPDRVNEQFFGPGTRLTVL.

This clonotype was observed at least ten times. V usage is TRBV20-1 and J usage is TRBJ2-7, with TRBD1 matching over 10 bases. CDR3 length: 14 residues. Germline CDR1 is DFQATT and CDR2 is SNEGSKA (reference sequence). J was trimmed by 3 bases and V by 6 bases; bases with no gene match: 8. The DNA for the CDR3 is TGCAGTGCACTCGACCGGGACAGGGGCTACGAGCAGTACTTC. This codes for CSALDRDRGYEQYF.

In its sample, this clonotype was seen many times. The chain uses TRBV29-1 and TRBJ2-7; D is unclear. CDR3 length: 13 residues. The germline CDR1 and CDR2 sequences are SQVTM and ANQGSEA. V lost 1 base and J 3 bases, leaving 10 bases between the germline ends. The CDR3 reads CSVEVDSYYEQYF. The CDR3 nucleotides read TGCAGCGTTGAAGTGGATAGTTACTACGAGCAGTACTTC.

This clonotype was seen a few times. The chain combines TRBV5-6 with TRBJ1-1; D may be TRBD1 (6 bases). The V gene's germline CDR1 is SGHDT and CDR2 YYEEEE. Trimming removed 0 bases at V and 4 bases at J, with 10 bases between. This CDR3 spans 14 amino acids. CDR3 coding DNA: TGTGCCAGCAGCTTGGCGGGGGGCTTCACTGAAGCTTTCTTT. Protein product: CASSLAGGFTEAFF.

This clonotype was detected only a few times. The rearrangement joins TRBV28 to TRBJ2-7, with 7 nucleotides matching TRBD2. Germline V gene sequence: CDR1 MDHEN, CDR2 SYDVKM. The J segment lost 1 base and the V segment lost 4 bases, leaving 1 base of the junction unmatched. The CDR3 is 13 residues long. CDR3 coding DNA: TGTGCCAGCAGTTCGCGGGGGTCCTACGAGCAGTACTTC. Residues: CASSSRGSYEQYF.

This sequence joins TRBV29-1 and TRBJ2-1; TRBD1 might be the D (6 bases). The CDR3 is 11 amino acids. V was clipped by 5 bases and J by 12 bases, with 14 bases between them. CDR1 and CDR2 from the germline V gene are SQVTM and ANQGSEA. The CDR3 DNA follows: TGCAGCGTTAAGGGGGACGGGTGGCAGTTCTTC. Translation gives CSVKGDGWQFF.

The rearrangement joins TRBV12-3 or TRBV12-4 to TRBJ1-1; D gene uncertain. Trimming pared 2 bases from V and 0 bases from J, leaving 10 bases between. The CDR3 totals 15 residues. CDR3 in DNA: TGTGCCAGCAGTTTAATGGCAGCGATGAACACTGAAGCTTTCTTT. Its protein product is CASSLMAAMNTEAFF.

A few counts support this clonotype. The gene calls are TRBV10-3 and TRBJ2-2; a possible D gene is TRBD1 (7 bases). Trimming took 6 bases from V and 4 from J, leaving 12 bases between them. Germline assignment: CDR1 ENHRY and CDR2 SYGVKD. CDR3 size: 14 residues. The CDR3 sequence is CAIRGQGGTGELFF. CDR3 DNA sequence: TGTGCCATCAGGGGCCAGGGGGGCACCGGGGAGCTGTTTTTT.

This clonotype was found a few times. The V call is TRBV4-3, the J call TRBJ1-2, with TRBD1 as a possible D gene (6 bases). Trimming stripped 0 bases from V and 0 bases from J, with 14 bases between. CDR1 LGHNA and CDR2 YSLEER come from the germline V gene. The CDR3 sequence is 17 residues long. This chain's CDR3 is CASSQDEAGDANYGYTF. As DNA, the CDR3 is TGCGCCAGCAGCCAAGATGAGGCAGGGGATGCTAACTATGGCTACACCTTC.